This TCR beta chain stems from a study of T cell responses to AZD1222 COVID-19 vaccine. Study overall: Combined were second doses at about 4 or about 12 weeks.

Trimming left V 1 base short and J 4 bases short, with 8 bases between. Germline values: CDR1 SGHVS, CDR2 FQNEAQ. This CDR3 comprises 13 residues. Measured with immunoSEQ multiplex PCR; TCRdb has only the in-frame clones, and not every one. The sample yields 130,000 or so clones, 85% to 95% seen once. Whole-study results and caveats: Recipients of two AZD1222 doses showed rising Spike-specific TCR breadth and depth. In a largely white British group with more females than males, clonal diversity was possibly underestimated. The study found vaccine-associated CD4 TCRs spanning spike, dominant at 160-218 and 743-854.

Points on this clone: Its specificity is not known.

The TCR sequence derives from an adult in good health. The material sequenced was peripheral blood, taken on day 0 of AZD1222 vaccination. The V call is TRBV7-8, the J call TRBJ2-7, with D unresolved. The CDR3, as DNA: TGTGCCAGCAGCTTAGTTAACAGTTACGAGCAGTACTTC. It encodes CASSLVNSYEQYF.